Shown below are 13 T cell receptor beta chains from a single sample sequenced in a study of cytomegalovirus exposure and HLA in healthy donors. Both 60 Vbeta primers and 13 Jbeta primers went into the PCR. Data came from immunoSEQ multiplex PCR; TCRdb stores just in-frame clones and leaves some out. The sample yields about 82,000 clones, 74% seen once. The sample comprised PBMCs. Receptors originate from a woman aged 45-65 years in good health and CMV-seropositive.

The rearrangement links TRBV9 to TRBJ2-7; 7 bases fit TRBD1. The CDR3 loop spans 15 amino acids. Losses at the gene ends were 0 bases for V and 8 bases for J; bases not matched to a gene: 11. Germline assignment: CDR1 SGDLS and CDR2 YYNGEE. The CDR3 nucleotides read TGTGCCAGCAGCGTAGATGGGACAGTGCCAAGGAAGCAGTACTTC. Translated, it gives CASSVDGTVPRKQYF.

This chain uses TRBV7-2 with TRBJ2-3; D unresolved. The CDR3 covers 15 residues. CDR1 and CDR2 (germline): SGHTA, FQGNSA. Trimming stripped 1 base from V and 3 bases from J, with 11 bases between. CDR3 bases: TGTGCCAGCAGCTTAGGACGCCCCAGGACAGATACGCAGTATTTT. Residues: CASSLGRPRTDTQYF.

This rearrangement joins TRBV2 to TRBJ2-3, with 13 bases that match TRBD2. The germline gives CDR1 SNHLY, CDR2 FYNNEI. The J segment lost 0 bases and the V segment lost 9 bases, leaving 9 bases of the junction unmatched. The CDR3 runs 17 residues. DNA for the CDR3: TGTGCCAGTACACTAGCGGGAGGGGGGTCTAGCACAGATACGCAGTATTTT. Amino acid sequence: CASTLAGGGSSTDTQYF.

The chain links TRBV2 to TRBJ1-1; TRBD1 is a possible D gene (5 bases). The V gene's germline CDR1 is SNHLY and CDR2 FYNNEI. This CDR3 has 15 amino acids. Trimming pared 5 bases from V and 0 bases from J, leaving 13 bases between. The DNA for the CDR3 is TGTGCCAGCAGTCTTGCGGGGACGCTGAACACTGAAGCTTTCTTT. Protein: CASSLAGTLNTEAFF.

In its sample, this clone was seen a few times. The junction differs from germline at one of its ends, possibly a read error. This sequence joins TRBV6-5 and TRBJ2-4, with 7 bases fitting TRBD2. The CDR3 covers 13 residues. Germline V lookup: CDR1 MNHEY, CDR2 SVGAGI. CDR3 in DNA: TGTGCCAGCAGTCACTCCCCTAGCGGCATTCAGTACTTC. It is translated as CASSHSPSGIQYF.

The chain uses TRBV7-9 and TRBJ1-1; D is uncertain. V was pared by 5 bases and J by 0 bases, with 4 bases between. The CDR3 covers 12 residues. Germline CDR1 SEHNR, CDR2 FQNEAQ (reference sequence). The CDR3 is CASSPLNTEAFF. DNA of the CDR3: TGTGCCAGCAGCCCGTTGAACACTGAAGCTTTCTTT.

This clone was counted between two and nine times. The chain couples TRBV5-6 to TRBJ2-7; TRBD2 agrees at 7 bases. The CDR3 totals 14 residues. The V gene end was trimmed by 5 bases and the J gene end by 6 bases; junction bases not matched to a gene: 11. Germline V CDR1 and CDR2: SGHDT, YYEEEE. The CDR3 coding sequence is TGTGCCAGCAGGAGCTTGGGGGAGGGCCTCGAGCAGTACTTC. Protein sequence: CASRSLGEGLEQYF.

This clone came up many times. The chain uses TRBV5-1 and TRBJ2-2, with D tentatively TRBD2 (6 bases). The germline CDR1 and CDR2 sequences are SGHRS and YFSETQ. The CDR3 extends over 14 amino acids. Trimming stripped 2 bases from V and 7 bases from J, with 12 bases between. The CDR3 nucleotides are TGCGCCAGCAGCTTCCGGGAGACGGACGGGGAGCTGTTTTTT. Its protein is CASSFRETDGELFF.

The V and J genes are TRBV9 and TRBJ2-1; D not certain. Germline V lookup: CDR1 SGDLS, CDR2 YYNGEE. Trimming removed 0 bases at V and 0 bases at J, with 10 bases between. CDR3 length: 16 amino acids. The CDR3 sequence: CASSVAGRLSYNEQFF. The CDR3 DNA reads as TGTGCCAGCAGCGTAGCGGGTAGGCTCTCCTACAATGAGCAGTTCTTC.

The chain combines TRBV28 with TRBJ1-1; 7 nucleotides align to TRBD1. Germline V gene lookup returns CDR1 MDHEN and CDR2 SYDVKM. The V gene end was trimmed by 2 bases and the J gene end by 3 bases; junction bases not matched to a gene: 6. The length of the CDR3 is 15 residues. The CDR3 region is CASSLTRQGDTEAFF. The CDR3 coding sequence is TGTGCCAGCAGTTTAACCCGACAGGGCGACACTGAAGCTTTCTTT. The variable domain in full, completed from reference TRBV28 and TRBJ1-1, reads DVKVTQSSRYLVKRTGEKVFLECVQDMDHENMFWYRQDPGLGLRLIYFSYDVKMKEKGDIPEGYSVSREKKERFSLILESASTNQTSMYLCASSLTRQGDTEAFFGQGTRLTVV.

The chain combines TRBV9 with TRBJ2-7, with D tentatively TRBD2 (6 bases). The ends were cut back, 3 bases at V and 7 bases at J, with 20 bases in the middle. Germline V CDR1 and CDR2: SGDLS, YYNGEE. CDR3 size: 15 residues. The DNA for the CDR3 is TGTGCCAGCAGCGCTTCGGGAGCCCCCGGGGGAGAGCAGTACTTC. This sequence encodes CASSASGAPGGEQYF.

The V gene is TRBV5-1, the J gene TRBJ2-1; tentative D call: TRBD2 (5 bases). CDR3 length equals 13 residues. The ends were cut back, 0 bases at V and 9 bases at J, with 10 bases in the middle. Germline assignment: CDR1 SGHRS and CDR2 YFSETQ. CDR3 region: CASSLGLGSEQFF. In DNA, the CDR3 is TGCGCCAGCAGCTTGGGGCTGGGGAGTGAGCAGTTCTTC.

The chain has TRBV28 and TRBJ1-5; TRBD1 matches 8 bases. The germline V gene has CDR1 MDHEN and CDR2 SYDVKM. The length of the CDR3 is 13 residues. Trimming took 6 bases from V and 7 from J; bases not matched to a gene: 5. CDR3 sequence reads: CASSLRGRQPQHF. The CDR3 coding sequence is TGTGCCAGCAGCCTCAGGGGGCGGCAGCCCCAGCATTTT.